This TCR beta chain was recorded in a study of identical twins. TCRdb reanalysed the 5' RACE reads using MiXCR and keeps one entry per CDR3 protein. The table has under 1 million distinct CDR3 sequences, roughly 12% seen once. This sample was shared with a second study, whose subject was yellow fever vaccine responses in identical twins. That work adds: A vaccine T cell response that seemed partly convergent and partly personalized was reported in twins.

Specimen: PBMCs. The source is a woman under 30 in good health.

CDR3 loop: CATSRDSTGEYNEQFF. The CDR3 DNA reads as TGTGCCACCAGCAGAGATTCAACAGGGGAGTACAATGAGCAGTTCTTC. This chain uses TRBV15 with TRBJ2-1, with TRBD1 matching over 7 bases. The CDR3 loop spans 16 amino acids. With 0 bases clipped from V and 4 bases from J, the junction kept 6 bases outside the gene matches. Germline CDR1 and CDR2: LNHNV and YYDKDF (reference sequence). The whole variable domain, remainder taken from reference TRBV15 and TRBJ2-1, is DAMVIQNPRYQVTQFGKPVTLSCSQTLNHNVMYWYQQKSSQAPKLLFHYYDKDFNNEADTPDNFQSRRPNTSFCFLDIRSPGLGDTAMYLCATSRDSTGEYNEQFFGPGTRLTVL.